This T cell receptor (beta chain) came from a study of cytomegalovirus exposure and HLA in healthy donors. Whole-study findings and limits: The tendency of first-cohort TCR clusters to co-occur in the 120 or so validation repertoires emerged from a later analysis. A few chains tied to CMV proved CMV antigen-specific in vitro.

Produced via immunoSEQ multiplex PCR; TCRdb's table is partial and in-frame only. The repertoire consists of fewer than 150,000 clones, with around 86% occurring once and the leading ten covering 8.7%. As concerns this clone: Its antigen remains unidentified.

CDR1 and CDR2 (germline): SGHAT, FQNNGV. V lost 0 bases to trimming and J lost 5 bases; unmatched junction nucleotides: 16. The CDR3 has 20 amino acids. The receptor was isolated from a young man in good health and CMV-seropositive. This chain connects TRBV11-2 to TRBJ2-5; 12 nucleotides match TRBD2. Material for sequencing was PBMCs. Here the CDR3 DNA reads TGTGCCAGCAGCTTAGATGGGCCTCGGGCTAGCGGGGGGGCCGATGAGACCCAGTACTTC. Translating gives CASSLDGPRASGGADETQYF.